This paragraph reports one TCR beta chain. Antigen unknown. The authors gated naive CD8+ T cells as CD45RO-CCR7+CD27+CD95-. The record originates from a study of CXCR3-negative and CXCR3-positive naive CD8 T cells. Findings and limits, study-wide: Between one naive subset and the other, surface CD5 was comparable, and TCR strength was inferred from TRB CDR3 properties. Naive CXCR3-positive cells had TRB CDR3s more hydrophobic than those of CXCR3-negative naive cells.

Carrying UMI labels, the TRB cDNA libraries were prepared through 5' RACE. No DNA is given; TCRdb re-called the 5' RACE reads and lists each CDR3 protein once. The sample's table shows about 130,000 distinct CDR3 sequences. Germline CDR1 is SEHNR and CDR2 is FQNEAQ (reference sequence). CDR3 size: 17 residues. The chain employs TRBV7-9 and TRBJ2-1. This clonotype originated in a human donor in good health. Some clones in this sample may be carry-over from other donors' samples. Sequenced material: naive CXCR3- CD8+ T cells from blood. The subset was: CD45RO-CCR7+CD27+CD95- naive CD8+ T cells lacking CXCR3 (TNR3-). The chain's CDR3 is CARRSLYGNPSYNEQFF.